The next 28 T cell receptor beta chains were all read from a single sample in a study of CD8+ T cells in alopecia areata. Extraction and reverse transcription of RNA yielded cDNA as the sequencing template. This table comes from immunoSEQ multiplex PCR, and its TCRdb copy is limited to in-frame clones, with some not included. Of over 80,000 clones in the sample, 44% were seen once. The treatment is: oral pan-JAK inhibitor, 5-10 mg twice daily. The sample here was CD8+ T cells sorted from blood, taken at week 24, from a patient treated with tofacitinib. The receptors derive from a human donor with alopecia areata.

This clone occurred a few times. The chain uses TRBV15 and TRBJ1-2; no clear D. Germline values: CDR1 LNHNV, CDR2 YYDKDF (reference sequence). Trimming cost V 0 bases and J 2 bases, with 13 bases left between them. This CDR3 is built from 16 residues. This CDR3 is CATSRDRQVTNYGYTF. CDR3 nucleotides: TGTGCCACCAGCAGAGATCGTCAGGTGACAAACTATGGCTACACCTTC.

J is TRBJ2-1 and V is TRBV7-9, with TRBD2 as a possible D gene (5 bases). CDR1 and CDR2 from the germline V gene are SEHNR and FQNEAQ (reference sequence). The CDR3 length is 15 residues. Trimming stripped 4 bases from V and 5 bases from J, with 15 bases between. For the CDR3, the DNA is TGTGCCAGCAGCTCGCGGACGGGAAATAACAATGAGCAGTTCTTC. Protein sequence: CASSSRTGNNNEQFF.

This clone was seen only a few times. This chain connects TRBV5-6 to TRBJ2-5, with 14 bases matching TRBD2. The CDR3 is 17 amino acids. The germline V gene encodes CDR1 SGHDT and CDR2 YYEEEE. V gave up 3 bases and J gave up 5 bases; unmatched junction bases: 9. The CDR3 protein is CASSSGTSGRGFETQYF. Here the CDR3 DNA reads TGTGCCAGCAGCTCCGGGACTAGCGGGAGAGGATTTGAGACCCAGTACTTC.

This clone was picked up a small number of times. This chain joins TRBV11-2 and TRBJ1-2, with TRBD1 matching over 7 bases. The CDR3 totals 13 residues. Germline V gene sequence: CDR1 SGHAT, CDR2 FQNNGV. V lost 5 bases, J lost 5 bases, and 5 bases stayed unmatched. The DNA for the CDR3 is TGTGCCAGCAGCCCGGGGACAGTTTATGGCTACACCTTC. Its translation: CASSPGTVYGYTF. Supplemented by reference TRBV11-2 and TRBJ1-2, the full variable domain reads EAGVAQSPRYKIIEKRQSVAFWCNPISGHATLYWYQQILGQGPKLLIQFQNNGVVDDSQLPKDRFSAERLKGVDSTLKIQPAKLEDSAVYLCASSPGTVYGYTFGSGTRLTVV.

The V gene is TRBV19, the J gene TRBJ1-1, with D tentatively TRBD1 (6 bases). CDR3 length equals 11 residues. Trimming pared 9 bases from V and 5 bases from J, leaving 10 bases between. CDR1 and CDR2 from the germline V gene are LNHDA and SQIVND (reference sequence). As DNA, the CDR3 is TGTGCCAGCCGGACAGCGACTGAAGCTTTCTTT. Translated, it gives CASRTATEAFF. Filled out from reference TRBV19 and TRBJ1-1, the complete variable domain reads DGGITQSPKYLFRKEGQNVTLSCEQNLNHDAMYWYRQDPGQGLRLIYYSQIVNDFQKGDIAEGYSVSREKKESFPLTVTSAQKNPTAFYLCASRTATEAFFGQGTRLTVV.

The chain carries TRBV27 and TRBJ2-3; no clear D. Trimming cost V 6 bases and J 4 bases, with 8 bases left between them. The CDR3 has 12 residues. Germline V gene sequence: CDR1 MNHEY, CDR2 SMNVEV (reference sequence). The CDR3: CASRGIADTQYF. The CDR3 coding sequence is TGTGCCAGCAGGGGTATCGCAGATACGCAGTATTTT.

This chain connects TRBV7-9 to TRBJ2-2, with no clear D. The CDR3 consists of 11 residues. CDR1 SEHNR and CDR2 FQNEAQ come from the germline V gene (reference sequence). The ends were cut back, 7 bases at V and 8 bases at J, with 8 bases in the middle. The CDR3 sequence: CASIPRGELFF. In nucleotides, the CDR3 is TGTGCCAGCATCCCCCGGGGGGAGCTGTTTTTT.

The chain employs TRBV29-1 and TRBJ2-1; TRBD2 agrees at 8 bases. The CDR3 length is 15 residues. With V trimmed by 3 bases and J by 2 bases, 6 bases remained unmatched. Germline V gives CDR1 SQVTM, CDR2 ANQGSEA. The CDR3 DNA reads as TGCAGCGTTGAGACCGGGACTAGTGCCTACAATGAGCAGTTCTTC. This translates into CSVETGTSAYNEQFF.

The gene calls are TRBV2 and TRBJ2-5, with a weak D call TRBD2 (6 bases). The CDR3 spans 13 residues. Trimming pared 5 bases from V and 2 bases from J, leaving 9 bases between. Germline V gives CDR1 SNHLY, CDR2 FYNNEI. The CDR3 loop reads CASSLRGQETQYF. CDR3 sequence (DNA): TGTGCCAGCAGTCTCCGGGGGCAAGAGACCCAGTACTTC.

The genes are TRBV9 and TRBJ2-7, with no clear D. CDR3 length: 11 amino acids. V lost 3 bases and J 5 bases, leaving 6 bases between the germline ends. Germline CDR1 reads SGDLS; CDR2 reads YYNGEE. The CDR3 region is CASSADDEQYF. The CDR3 DNA reads TGTGCCAGCAGCGCCGACGACGAGCAGTACTTC.

The chain carries TRBV5-4 and TRBJ2-7; no clear D. The length of the CDR3 is 14 residues. V shed 4 bases and J shed 2 bases, with 13 bases lying between them. Germline CDR1 and CDR2: SGHNT and YYREEE (reference sequence). CDR3 residues: CASSPFGRTYEQYF. CDR3 DNA sequence: TGTGCCAGCAGCCCCTTCGGGCGAACCTACGAGCAGTACTTC.

The chain uses TRBV5-5 and TRBJ1-5; D uncertain. Germline CDR1 and CDR2: SGHKS and YYEKEE (reference sequence). The CDR3 length is 16 residues. V was shortened by 4 bases and J by 0 bases, with 14 bases between the two germline ends. As DNA, the CDR3 is TGTGCCAGCAGCCTCCTAAGAGACGGTAGCAATCAGCCCCAGCATTTT. Translation gives CASSLLRDGSNQPQHF.

This chain uses TRBV4-1 with TRBJ2-5; no clear D. V lost 1 base and J lost 3, with 9 bases in between. The CDR3 is made up of 14 amino acids. Germline V lookup: CDR1 MGHRA, CDR2 YSYEKL. CDR3 bases: TGCGCCAGCAGCCAAGTACAGATTAAAGAGACCCAGTACTTC. This encodes CASSQVQIKETQYF.

This chain links TRBV5-6 with TRBJ2-3; TRBD2 matches at 9 bases. Trimming at V came to 0 bases and at J to 2 bases, leaving 13 bases not matched to a gene. CDR3 length equals 19 residues. CDR1 SGHDT and CDR2 YYEEEE come from the germline V gene. The DNA of the CDR3 is TGTGCCAGCAGCTTGGGACTAGCGGACCTAGCGACCTCCACAGATACGCAGTATTTT. Residues: CASSLGLADLATSTDTQYF.

The J gene is TRBJ2-7, the V gene TRBV4-1, with TRBD1 matching over 11 bases. CDR1 and CDR2 (germline): MGHRA, YSYEKL. The CDR3 is made up of 17 amino acids. J gave up 9 bases and V 1 base, and 14 bases lay outside the gene matches. The CDR3 sequence is CASSQGASGTGGLGQYF. The CDR3 coding sequence is TGCGCCAGCAGCCAAGGGGCTAGCGGGACAGGGGGTTTGGGGCAGTACTTC.

This clone was seen more than once but under ten times. The chain recombines TRBV19 with TRBJ2-5; 12 bases fit TRBD2. Germline trimming cut 4 bases from V and 4 bases from J; bases unmatched to any gene: 4. This CDR3 has 15 amino acids. Germline V gene lookup returns CDR1 LNHDA and CDR2 SQIVND (reference sequence). In DNA form, the CDR3 reads TGTGCCAGTAGTACGACTAGCGGGAGAGGAGAGACCCAGTACTTC. This encodes CASSTTSGRGETQYF.

This clone turned up a few times. This chain links TRBV7-2 with TRBJ1-1, with 7 bases aligning to TRBD1. The V segment lost 1 base and the J segment 4 bases; nucleotides outside the gene matches: 3. CDR1 and CDR2 from the germline V gene are SGHTA and FQGNSA. The CDR3 covers 14 residues. The CDR3: CASSLGTGFTEAFF. The CDR3, as DNA: TGTGCCAGCAGCTTAGGGACAGGATTCACTGAAGCTTTCTTT.

V and J are TRBV30 and TRBJ2-1, with 7 bases aligning to TRBD1. After removal of 3 bases from V and 2 bases from J, the junction contained 4 bases not matched to a gene. The CDR3 extends over 14 amino acids. Germline V gives CDR1 GTSNPN, CDR2 SVGIG (reference sequence). The CDR3 here is CAWRDGTAYNEQFF. The CDR3 nucleotides are TGTGCCTGGAGGGATGGGACAGCCTACAATGAGCAGTTCTTC.

This clone appeared a few times. This chain uses TRBV29-1 with TRBJ2-3, with a possible D match to TRBD1 (8 bases). Between the trimmed V and J ends, which lost 2 bases and 3 bases, there was a span of 21 bases. The CDR3 consists of 17 residues. Per germline, CDR1 SQVTM and CDR2 ANQGSEA. The CDR3 region is CSVENADTGGVTDTQYF. The CDR3 nucleotides read TGCAGCGTTGAAAATGCCGATACAGGGGGGGTAACAGATACGCAGTATTTT.

The chain recombines TRBV18 with TRBJ2-7, with TRBD2 matching over 7 bases. The CDR3 runs 16 residues. The V segment lost 3 bases and the J segment 3 bases; nucleotides outside the gene matches: 11. Germline CDR1 reads KGHSH; CDR2 reads LQKENI. The DNA for the CDR3 is TGTGCCAGCTCACCCGCAGGGACTACCGGGGACTACGAGCAGTACTTC. It yields the protein CASSPAGTTGDYEQYF.

In this sample, this clone turned up a few times. The CDR3 loop is CASSQASLAGVYEQYF. CDR3 nucleotides: TGCGCCAGCAGCCAGGCCTCATTAGCGGGAGTATACGAGCAGTACTTC. The chain uses TRBV4-1 and TRBJ2-7; the match to TRBD2 covers 9 bases. The CDR3 is 16 residues long. Germline V gives CDR1 MGHRA, CDR2 YSYEKL. Trimming took 3 bases from V and 4 from J; bases not matched to a gene: 10.

This clone appeared a few times. The V gene is TRBV14, the J gene TRBJ1-1, with D perhaps TRBD1 (5 bases). The CDR3 totals 13 residues. V was pared by 2 bases and J by 5 bases, with 9 bases between. Looked up from germline, CDR1 is SGHDN and CDR2 is FVKESK. The CDR3 reads CASSQYRSTEAFF. DNA for the CDR3: TGTGCCAGCAGCCAATACAGGTCGACTGAAGCTTTCTTT.

This clone was counted between two and nine times. This chain links TRBV6-4 with TRBJ1-4, with D possibly TRBD1 on 5 matching bases. Trimming removed 3 bases at V and 5 bases at J, with 7 bases between. CDR3 size: 13 residues. Germline lookup yields CDR1 MRHNA and CDR2 SNTAGT. In nucleotides, the CDR3 is TGTGCCAGCAGTGAAGGGGTGAATGAAAAACTGTTTTTT. This encodes CASSEGVNEKLFF.

CDR3 sequence (DNA): TGTGCCAGCTCAACCCCGGGCTACGAGCAGTACTTC. It specifies CASSTPGYEQYF. The J gene is TRBJ2-7, the V gene TRBV18; no reliable D call. The germline V gene encodes CDR1 KGHSH and CDR2 LQKENI. V lost 5 bases to trimming and J lost 3 bases, with 8 bases between them. This CDR3 is built from 12 residues.

The chain carries TRBV10-3 and TRBJ1-5, with D possibly TRBD1 on 6 matching bases. V was cut by 0 bases and J by 2 bases, with 8 bases left in between. The germline V gene encodes CDR1 ENHRY and CDR2 SYGVKD. The CDR3 is 15 residues long. CDR3 in DNA: TGTGCCATCAGTGAGTCACAGGGCGGCAATCAGCCCCAGCATTTT. Translating gives CAISESQGGNQPQHF.

Notes on this clone: Other DNA sequences within the sample encode an identical CDR3. The genes are TRBV4-1 and TRBJ2-7; D is possibly TRBD2 (5 bases). The germline gives CDR1 MGHRA, CDR2 YSYEKL. The CDR3 has 12 residues. Trimming took 1 base from V and 4 from J, leaving 5 bases between them. The CDR3 bases are TGCGCCAGCAGCCAAGGAGGGTACGAGCAGTACTTC. It codes for CASSQGGYEQYF.

This clone has a handful of counts. The chain uses TRBV19 and TRBJ2-7; 12 bases agree with TRBD2. This CDR3 is built from 15 residues. The J segment lost 2 bases and the V segment lost 3 bases, leaving 2 bases of the junction unmatched. Per germline, CDR1 LNHDA and CDR2 SQIVND (reference sequence). CDR3 residues: CASSMGLAGAYEQYF. The CDR3 DNA reads TGTGCCAGTAGTATGGGACTAGCGGGTGCCTACGAGCAGTACTTC.

The chain links TRBV7-6 to TRBJ1-2, with D tentatively TRBD1 (5 bases). The CDR3 loop spans 16 amino acids. From germline, CDR1 is SGHVS and CDR2 FNYEAQ. With 5 bases removed from V and 0 bases from J, the gap between germline ends came to 16 bases. For the CDR3, the DNA is TGTGCCAGCAGCCCCTTCCGGGACGTTGCTAACTATGGCTACACCTTC. As protein: CASSPFRDVANYGYTF.